The next 8 T cell receptor beta chains were all read from a single sample in a study of blood T cell repertoires in COVID-19. Data came from immunoSEQ multiplex PCR; TCRdb stores just in-frame clones and leaves some out. The sample records 300,000 to 450,000 clones, more than 70% being singletons. The sequenced material came from peripheral blood. These receptors all stem from a woman aged 60-75 years with COVID-19, enrolled during active disease.

The chain recombines TRBV5-8 with TRBJ1-2; D gene unclear. Germline lookup yields CDR1 SGHTS and CDR2 YDEGEE. This CDR3 region has 11 residues. Trimming shortened V by 0 bases and J by 13 bases, and 10 bases separated the two germline ends. The CDR3 protein is CASSLGPSGTF. The CDR3 DNA reads as TGTGCCAGCAGCTTGGGCCCCTCCGGCACCTTC.

The gene calls are TRBV6-6 and TRBJ2-5; 8 nucleotides match TRBD1. CDR3 length: 14 residues. Germline loops: CDR1 MNHNY, CDR2 SVGAGI (reference sequence). The V and J ends lost 1 base and 5 bases, in that order; junction bases with no gene match: 3. CDR3 protein: CASSYLTGAETQYF. DNA of the CDR3: TGTGCCAGCAGTTACTTGACAGGGGCGGAGACCCAGTACTTC.

The chain couples TRBV13 to TRBJ2-7; D gene ambiguous. Trimming left V 6 bases short and J 0 bases short, with 9 bases between. Germline CDR1 PRHDT, CDR2 FYEKMQ (reference sequence). This CDR3 comprises 13 residues. Here the CDR3 DNA reads TGTGCCAGCAGTTTCGGGTACTCCTACGAGCAGTACTTC. It codes for CASSFGYSYEQYF.

The J gene is TRBJ1-5, the V gene TRBV4-1; TRBD1 aligns across 9 bases. The CDR3 covers 17 residues. Germline CDR1 reads MGHRA; CDR2 reads YSYEKL. Unmatched junction bases numbered 11, after V lost 1 base and J lost 7 bases. CDR3 loop: CASSQVGGRDRAQPQHF. CDR3 in DNA: TGCGCCAGCAGCCAAGTGGGGGGGCGGGACAGGGCCCAGCCCCAGCATTTT.

The gene calls are TRBV16 and TRBJ1-1; D ambiguous. The V gene lost 4 bases and the J gene lost 2 bases, with 17 bases spanning the gap. The CDR3 length is 16 residues. Germline lookup yields CDR1 KGHSY and CDR2 FQNENV. The CDR3, as DNA: TGTGCCAGCAGCCCCCGAGGGCGGGGTGGCAACACTGAAGCTTTCTTT. Its protein product is CASSPRGRGGNTEAFF.

The rearrangement links TRBV19 to TRBJ2-1, with TRBD2 as a possible D gene (5 bases). V was trimmed by 7 bases and J by 6 bases, leaving 13 bases between them. The length of the CDR3 is 13 residues. Germline CDR1 LNHDA, CDR2 SQIVND (reference sequence). The CDR3 loop is CASKLSGGNEQFF. The CDR3, as DNA: TGTGCCAGTAAACTAAGCGGCGGCAATGAGCAGTTCTTC.

The chain recombines TRBV19 with TRBJ2-1; 14 nucleotides agree with TRBD2. The CDR3 is made up of 18 amino acids. The J segment lost 0 bases and the V segment lost 6 bases, leaving 7 bases of the junction unmatched. Germline lookup yields CDR1 LNHDA and CDR2 SQIVND (reference sequence). The CDR3: CASRRTSGGSVSYNEQFF. CDR3 nucleotides: TGTGCCAGTAGACGGACTAGCGGGGGGTCGGTCTCCTACAATGAGCAGTTCTTC.

The CDR3 is CASSWTSGPSYEQYF. The CDR3 region has the DNA TGCGCCAGCAGTTGGACTAGCGGCCCATCCTACGAGCAGTACTTC. The chain joins TRBV5-1 to TRBJ2-7; 10 bases agree with TRBD2. The junction had 6 bases not matched to a gene; V was cut back by 5 bases and J by 1 base. Germline loops: CDR1 SGHRS, CDR2 YFSETQ. CDR3 size: 15 residues.